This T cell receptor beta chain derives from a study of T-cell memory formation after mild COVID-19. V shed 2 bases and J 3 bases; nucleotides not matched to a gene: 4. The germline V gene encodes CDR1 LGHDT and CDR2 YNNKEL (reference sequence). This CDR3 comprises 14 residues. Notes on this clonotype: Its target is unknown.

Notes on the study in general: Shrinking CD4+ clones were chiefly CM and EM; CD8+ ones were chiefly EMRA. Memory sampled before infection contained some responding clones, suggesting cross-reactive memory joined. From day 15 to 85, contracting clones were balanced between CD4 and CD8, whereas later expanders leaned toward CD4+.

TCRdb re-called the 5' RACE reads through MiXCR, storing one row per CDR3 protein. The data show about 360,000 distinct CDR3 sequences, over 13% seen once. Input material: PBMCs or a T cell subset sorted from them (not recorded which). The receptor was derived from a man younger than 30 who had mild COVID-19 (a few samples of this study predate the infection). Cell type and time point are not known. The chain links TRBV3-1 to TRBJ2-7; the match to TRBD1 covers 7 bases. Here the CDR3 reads CASSQYRGRYEQYF. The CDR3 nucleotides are TGTGCCAGCAGCCAATACAGGGGCCGCTACGAGCAGTACTTC.